What follows describes a single T cell receptor beta chain. An end of the junction does not agree with germline; a read error may underlie this. PCR used 60 Vbeta primers and 13 Jbeta primers. Clones were read by immunoSEQ multiplex PCR, and TCRdb kept only the in-frame ones, dropping some. The data show around 130,000 clones, approximately 85% seen once. The source of the sample is a study of cytomegalovirus exposure and HLA in healthy donors. The CDR3 runs 13 residues. Looked up from germline, CDR1 is SGHNT and CDR2 is YYREEE (reference sequence). The TCR sequence derives from a woman younger than 45 in good health and CMV-seropositive. The chain has TRBV5-4 and TRBJ1-4; D is uncertain. Material for sequencing was PBMCs. The CDR3 reads CASSFGANEKLFF. The CDR3 coding sequence is TGTGCTAGCAGCTTCGGAGCTAATGAAAAACTGTTTTTT.